Shown below are 16 T cell receptor beta chains from a single sample sequenced in a study of T cell responses to AZD1222 COVID-19 vaccine. The repertoire was sequenced with immunoSEQ multiplex PCR; TCRdb's copy has only in-frame clones and lacks some. Of approximately 180,000 clones in the sample, 88% are singletons; the top ten hold 7.5% to 9.5%. The sample in question was peripheral blood, obtained on day 0 of AZD1222 vaccination. The receptors stem from an adult in good health.

The chain combines TRBV6-5 with TRBJ2-1; 10 bases align to TRBD2. The germline gives CDR1 MNHEY, CDR2 SVGAGI. This CDR3 is 15 amino acids long. V was clipped by 5 bases and J by 6 bases; unmatched bases: 7. This CDR3 reads CASSRLAGEGNEQFF. DNA for the CDR3: TGTGCCAGCAGTCGGCTAGCGGGGGAGGGCAATGAGCAGTTCTTC.

This chain connects TRBV3-1 (or the pseudogene TRBV3-2) to TRBJ1-1; no clear D. Trimming pared 3 bases from V and 6 bases from J, leaving 8 bases between. The CDR3 loop spans 12 amino acids. Germline V gives CDR1 LGHDT, CDR2 YNNKEL (reference sequence). The CDR3 is CASSHMGAEAFF. In DNA form, the CDR3 reads TGTGCCAGCAGCCATATGGGAGCTGAAGCTTTCTTT.

The V and J genes are TRBV5-4 and TRBJ1-3; D not resolved. Germline-derived CDR1 and CDR2 are SGHNT and YYREEE (reference sequence). V lost 9 bases, J lost 0 bases, and 10 bases lay in between. The CDR3 spans 13 residues. The CDR3 DNA reads TGTGCCACCGGTAGGAGCTCTGGAAACACCATATATTTT. The encoded protein is CATGRSSGNTIYF.

This sequence joins TRBV6-2 or TRBV6-3 and TRBJ2-7, with TRBD1 identical over 8 bases. V shed 1 base, J shed 4 bases, and the junction held 6 bases outside the gene matches. The CDR3 contains 15 residues. Germline values: CDR1 MNHEY, CDR2 SVGEGT. CDR3 region: CASSYFDRGVYEQYF. Here the CDR3 DNA reads TGTGCCAGCAGTTACTTCGACAGGGGAGTTTACGAGCAGTACTTC.

This chain links TRBV28 with TRBJ1-6, with D maybe TRBD1 (6 bases). The V end lost 6 bases, the J end lost 13 bases, and 19 bases lay between the germline ends. The CDR3 spans 14 residues. Germline V gene sequence: CDR1 MDHEN, CDR2 SYDVKM. CDR3 protein: CASSLPGQGPPLHF. CDR3 coding DNA: TGTGCCAGCAGCCTCCCGGGACAAGGGCCCCCCCTCCACTTT.

V and J are TRBV6-1 and TRBJ1-1; tentatively, D is TRBD1 (6 bases). Germline CDR1 and CDR2: MNHNS and SASEGT. CDR3 size: 12 residues. Trimming took 1 base from V and 7 from J, leaving 7 bases between them. The CDR3 DNA is TGTGCCAGCAGTGAAGGGACAGTTGAAGCTTTCTTT. It codes for CASSEGTVEAFF.

The V and J genes are TRBV2 and TRBJ1-1, with a weak D call TRBD1 (6 bases). This CDR3 is 13 amino acids long. Looked up from germline, CDR1 is SNHLY and CDR2 is FYNNEI. Trimming pared 7 bases from V and 4 bases from J, leaving 13 bases between. CDR3 region: CASTQGRGTEAFF. Here the CDR3 DNA reads TGTGCCAGCACACAGGGTCGGGGCACTGAAGCTTTCTTT.

J is TRBJ1-1 and V is TRBV19; D gene uncertain. The V gene lost 8 bases and the J gene lost 1 base, with 5 bases spanning the gap. Germline CDR1 is LNHDA and CDR2 is SQIVND (reference sequence). The CDR3 runs to 11 residues. This chain's CDR3 is CASWQNTEAFF. The CDR3 nucleotides are TGTGCCAGTTGGCAGAACACTGAAGCTTTCTTT.

The gene calls are TRBV2 and TRBJ2-2, with 9 bases that match TRBD2. Germline CDR1 SNHLY, CDR2 FYNNEI. The CDR3 has 16 residues. V lost 8 bases and J lost 5; bases outside the gene matches: 12. CDR3 sequence: CASSSGAAYGTGELFF. The CDR3 region has the DNA TGTGCCAGCTCTAGCGGGGCGGCGTATGGTACCGGGGAGCTGTTTTTT.

The chain uses TRBV24-1 and TRBJ2-3; 9 bases agree with TRBD2. CDR3 length: 14 residues. Germline CDR1 is KGHDR and CDR2 is SFDVKD. The J segment lost 3 bases and the V segment lost 9 bases, leaving 6 bases of the junction unmatched. CDR3 DNA sequence: TGTGCCACCTCTAGCGGGGAGGGAACAGATACGCAGTATTTT. Residues: CATSSGEGTDTQYF.

The CDR3, as DNA: TGCGCCAGCAGCAGTTCAAGAAACAATGAGCAGTTCTTC. It translates to CASSSSRNNEQFF. The chain couples TRBV5-1 to TRBJ2-1, with D uncertain. The CDR3 is made up of 13 amino acids. Between the trimmed V and J ends, which lost 4 bases and 5 bases, there was a span of 10 bases. Germline V gene lookup returns CDR1 SGHRS and CDR2 YFSETQ.

This chain links TRBV6-2 or TRBV6-3 with TRBJ2-3; tentatively, D is TRBD2 (7 bases). CDR3 size: 16 residues. Trimming cost V 3 bases and J 6 bases, with 19 bases left between them. Germline loops: CDR1 MNHEY, CDR2 SVGEGT. This CDR3 reads CASSYRWGGADDTQYF. CDR3 bases: TGTGCCAGCAGTTATCGTTGGGGGGGGGCCGATGATACGCAGTATTTT.

The CDR3 here is CASSLPGDLNTEAFF. As DNA, the CDR3 is TGTGCCAGCAGCTTGCCCGGGGACCTGAACACTGAAGCTTTCTTT. V is TRBV5-4 and J is TRBJ1-1, with a possible D match to TRBD1 (5 bases). The CDR3 has 15 amino acids. The V and J ends lost 1 base and 0 bases respectively, with 10 bases between them. Germline lookup yields CDR1 SGHNT and CDR2 YYREEE (reference sequence).

This chain's CDR3 is CASSQDRGMNTEAFF. The CDR3 coding sequence is TGTGCCAGCAGCCAAGATAGGGGCATGAACACTGAAGCTTTCTTT. The chain couples TRBV14 to TRBJ1-1; D is possibly TRBD1 (5 bases). CDR1 and CDR2 (germline): SGHDN, FVKESK. The V end was cut by 0 bases, the J end by 0 bases, with 8 bases between. The CDR3 covers 15 residues.

CDR3 loop: CASRQDRGRKINSPLHF. Here the CDR3 DNA reads TGCGCCAGCAGGCAGGACAGGGGCCGTAAGATTAATTCACCCCTCCACTTT. The V call is TRBV5-1, the J call TRBJ1-6, with 9 bases lining up with TRBD1. CDR3 length: 17 amino acids. Germline V CDR1 and CDR2: SGHRS, YFSETQ. Trimming at V came to 5 bases and at J to 6 bases, leaving 12 bases not matched to a gene.

This chain connects TRBV29-1 to TRBJ1-2; D ambiguous. V lost 0 bases to trimming and J lost 6 bases, with 11 bases between them. CDR1 SQVTM and CDR2 ANQGSEA come from the germline V gene. The CDR3 sequence is 13 residues long. CDR3: CSVEDLLRDGYTF. CDR3 in DNA: TGCAGCGTTGAAGATCTTCTAAGGGATGGCTACACCTTC.